The rows below give T cell receptor beta chains drawn from one sample of a study of response to subunit inactivated influenza vaccine. One entry per CDR3 protein, called by TCRdb with MiXCR from the RT-PCR reads. Among roughly 780,000 distinct CDR3 sequences listed, around 20% were seen once. The source material was PBMCs from blood, sampled more than 4 days after vaccination. These receptors all stem from a man between 45 and 60 years old who received an inactivated influenza vaccine. The CDR3 runs from the conserved cysteine through the conserved F or W. The order of the fields is CDR3 protein, V gene, J gene.

CDR3: CASSTWETQYF
V: TRBV5-6
J: TRBJ2-5

CDR3: CAISLGTSNTYEQYF
V: TRBV5-1
J: TRBJ2-7

CDR3: CSVAIQGPPDTQYF
V: TRBV29-1
J: TRBJ2-3

CDR3: CASGRGTAGTDTQYF
V: TRBV12-5
J: TRBJ2-3

CDR3: CASSRPLTGDNEQFF
V: TRBV3-1
J: TRBJ2-1

CDR3: CASSSSGTRSSGANVLTF
V: TRBV2
J: TRBJ2-6

CDR3: CSVDRGRAEAFF
V: TRBV29-1
J: TRBJ1-1

CDR3: CASSKPQSSYEQYF
V: TRBV19
J: TRBJ2-7

CDR3: CASSFLGKQETQYF
V: TRBV12-3/TRBV12-4
J: TRBJ2-5

CDR3: CASSAFQETQYF
V: TRBV12-3/TRBV12-4
J: TRBJ2-5

CDR3: CASSLDGTGGLAQHF
V: TRBV5-1
J: TRBJ1-5

CDR3: CAISVMGTGELFF
V: TRBV10-3
J: TRBJ2-2

CDR3: CASSLVRDTAFKNIQYF
V: TRBV7-2
J: TRBJ2-4

CDR3: CASSSGWPPLHF
V: TRBV14
J: TRBJ1-6

CDR3: CASSLTGVFGEQFF
V: TRBV5-6
J: TRBJ2-1

CDR3: CSGVLAWGNEQFF
V: TRBV20-1
J: TRBJ2-1

CDR3: CASRANGSSYEQYF
V: TRBV2
J: TRBJ2-7

CDR3: CASSPRAGAGTEAFF
V: TRBV12-3/TRBV12-4
J: TRBJ1-1